Listed below are T cell receptor beta chains from one sample, sequenced in a study of Graves' ophthalmopathy and Graves' hyperthyroidism. Using its own MiXCR run on the multiplex PCR reads, TCRdb lists one record per CDR3 protein. The table shows fewer than 600,000 distinct CDR3 sequences, with approximately 15% occurring only once. The sample comprised blood. These receptors all come from a woman in her 30s with Graves' ophthalmopathy. CDR3s include the opening cysteine and the closing phenylalanine or tryptophan. A D gene is named only where the DNA matches it firmly. Only part of the rows carry a size: once, few, many, or a class if the clone is expanded.

V gene	CDR3 length	clone size	J gene	D gene	CDR3 protein	CDR3 DNA
TRBV12-3/TRBV12-4	13	many	TRBJ2-7	TRBD1	CASSRDRDSEQYF	TGTGCCTCCTCCCGGGACAGGGACTCCGAGCAGTACTTC
TRBV12-3/TRBV12-4	12	NA	TRBJ1-1	NA	CASGLAHKEAFF	TGTGCCAGCGGATTGGCACATAAGGAAGCTTTCTTT
TRBV7-2	15	NA	TRBJ2-7	NA	CASSSSLAGPYEQYF	TGTGCCAGCAGCTCAAGTCTTGCGGGCCCCTACGAGCAGTACTTC
TRBV3-1	12	few	TRBJ2-7	NA	CASSQQRDEQYF	TGTGCCAGCAGCCAGCAGCGGGACGAGCAGTACTTC
TRBV9	14	many	TRBJ1-3	TRBD1	CASSGGTAGNTIYF	TGTGCCAGCAGCGGTGGGACAGCTGGAAACACCATATATTTT
TRBV30	14	few	TRBJ2-7	NA	CAWSVGTLSYEQYF	TGTGCCTGGAGTGTCGGGACTTTATCCTACGAGCAGTACTTC
TRBV6-1	14	many	TRBJ1-5	TRBD1	CASRGTGPNQPQHF	TGTGCCAGCAGAGGGACAGGGCCCAATCAGCCCCAGCATTTT
TRBV14	13	NA	TRBJ1-5	NA	CASSQGEEWPQHF	TGTGCCAGCAGCCAAGGGGAGGAATGGCCCCAGCATTTT
TRBV27	11	many	TRBJ2-2	NA	CASRNAGELFF	TGTGCCAGCAGAAATGCCGGGGAGCTGTTTTTT
TRBV6-5	15	NA	TRBJ1-1	TRBD1	CASSYSTGGATEAFF	TGTGCCAGCAGTTATTCGACAGGGGGTGCAACTGAAGCTTTCTTT
TRBV6-4	13	many	TRBJ1-2	NA	CASSERGTGGYTF	TGTGCCAGCAGTGAACGGGGTACTGGCGGCTACACCTTC
TRBV10-1	13	many	TRBJ1-1	NA	CASRKDGNTEAFF	TGCGCCAGCAGGAAGGACGGGAACACTGAAGCTTTCTTT
TRBV19	12	many	TRBJ1-2	NA	CASSTKTGGYTF	TGTGCCAGTAGCACAAAAACCGGTGGCTACACCTTC
TRBV24-1	15	many	TRBJ2-7	NA	CATSDFQAGLSEQYF	TGTGCCACCAGTGATTTTCAAGCGGGCCTCTCCGAGCAGTACTTC
TRBV9	15	many	TRBJ1-2	TRBD1	CASSVDRGPNYGYTF	TGTGCCAGCAGCGTTGACAGGGGGCCTAACTATGGCTACACCTTC
TRBV11-2	14	many	TRBJ2-7	NA	CASSTPSAPYEQYF	TGTGCCAGCAGCACCCCTAGCGCACCCTACGAGCAGTACTTC
TRBV12-5	16	NA	TRBJ2-5	NA	CASGTIRDSVRQTQYF	TGTGCTAGTGGAACTATAAGGGATTCGGTTAGGCAGACCCAGTACTTC
TRBV12-3/TRBV12-4	15	many	TRBJ2-7	NA	CASSFGGAENYEQYF	TGTGCCAGCAGTTTCGGGGGAGCGGAGAACTACGAGCAGTACTTC
TRBV12-3/TRBV12-4	12	many	TRBJ2-5	NA	CASSRQVQTQYF	TGTGCCAGCAGTCGACAGGTCCAAACCCAGTACTTC
TRBV6-5	15	many	TRBJ1-2	NA	CASSYISGSNYGYTF	TGTGCCAGCAGTTATATCTCAGGGTCTAACTATGGCTACACCTTC
TRBV15	15	many	TRBJ2-7	NA	CATSRARDERNEQYF	TGTGCCACCAGCAGAGCTCGGGATGAACGGAACGAGCAGTACTTC
TRBV29-1	15	many	TRBJ2-7	NA	CSVEIVTRENYEQYF	TGCAGCGTTGAAATAGTGACACGAGAAAACTACGAGCAGTACTTC
TRBV12-3/TRBV12-4	14	many	TRBJ1-6	NA	CASTAWTANSPLHF	TGTGCCAGCACCGCGTGGACTGCCAATTCACCCCTCCACTTT
TRBV20-1	15	many	TRBJ1-5	NA	CSAQRGGFGNQPQHF	TGCAGTGCCCAAAGAGGTGGTTTTGGCAATCAGCCCCAGCATTTT
TRBV6-9	14	many	TRBJ2-7	NA	CASSFEVNSYEQYF	TGTGCCAGCAGTTTTGAGGTCAACTCCTACGAGCAGTACTTC
TRBV20-1	13	many	TRBJ1-6	NA	CSARSPGNSPLHF	TGCAGTGCTAGATCCCCAGGGAATTCACCCCTCCACTTT
TRBV29-1	16	many	TRBJ1-1	NA	CSVEGDLWQGNTEAFF	TGCAGCGTTGAAGGAGACTTGTGGCAGGGTAACACTGAAGCTTTCTTT
TRBV6-5	12	many	TRBJ1-3	NA	CASGSVGNTIYF	TGTGCCAGCGGTTCCGTTGGAAACACCATATATTTT
TRBV10-3	15	many	TRBJ1-1	TRBD1	CASSESTGGNTEAFF	TGTGCCAGCAGTGAGTCGACAGGGGGGAACACTGAAGCTTTCTTT
TRBV6-1	13	NA	TRBJ1-1	NA	CASSLGFYTDAFF	TGTGCCAGCTCTCTGGGGTTTTACACTGATGCTTTCTTT
TRBV20-1	18	many	TRBJ2-7	TRBD2	CSARLGGGLAGGSYEQYF	TGCAGTGCTAGATTGGGGGGAGGGCTAGCGGGAGGGTCCTACGAGCAGTACTTC
TRBV28	13	NA	TRBJ1-1	NA	CASSPAIRTEAFF	TGTGCCAGCAGTCCCGCCATACGGACTGAAGCTTTCTTT
TRBV18	16	many	TRBJ2-2	TRBD1	CASSSLTGSNTGELFF	TGTGCCAGCTCATCCTTGACAGGGTCGAACACCGGGGAGCTGTTTTTT
TRBV11-1	17	NA	TRBJ1-1	NA	CASSLGLGPGGNTGAFF	TGTGCCAGCAGCTTAGGCCTGGGGCCCGGGGGTAACACTGGAGCTTTCTTT
TRBV20-1	14	few	TRBJ1-5	NA	CSARVGGRDQPQHF	TGCAGTGCTAGGGTGGGGGGGCGAGATCAGCCCCAGCATTTT
TRBV25-1	14	many	TRBJ1-1	TRBD1	CASSETGQVLRAFF	TGTGCCAGCAGTGAAACGGGACAGGTCCTTAGGGCTTTCTTT
TRBV7-9	16	many	TRBJ2-5	TRBD1	CASSFGISGGVETQYF	TGTGCCAGCAGCTTTGGTATCTCAGGGGGCGTTGAGACCCAGTACTTC
TRBV7-2	13	many	TRBJ1-5	NA	CASSLGLNQPQHF	TGTGCCAGCAGCTTAGGGCTCAATCAGCCCCAGCATTTT
TRBV20-1	15	many	TRBJ1-2	TRBD1	CSARSSIRGPEGYTF	TGCAGTGCTAGATCCTCCATCAGGGGGCCTGAAGGCTACACCTTC
TRBV13	14	many	TRBJ1-1	NA	CASSYYRENTEAFF	TGTGCCAGCAGCTATTACAGGGAGAACACTGAAGCTTTCTTT
TRBV2	15	many	TRBJ2-7	TRBD2	CASSESAGLGYEQYF	TGTGCCAGCAGTGAATCAGCGGGACTGGGGTACGAGCAGTACTTC